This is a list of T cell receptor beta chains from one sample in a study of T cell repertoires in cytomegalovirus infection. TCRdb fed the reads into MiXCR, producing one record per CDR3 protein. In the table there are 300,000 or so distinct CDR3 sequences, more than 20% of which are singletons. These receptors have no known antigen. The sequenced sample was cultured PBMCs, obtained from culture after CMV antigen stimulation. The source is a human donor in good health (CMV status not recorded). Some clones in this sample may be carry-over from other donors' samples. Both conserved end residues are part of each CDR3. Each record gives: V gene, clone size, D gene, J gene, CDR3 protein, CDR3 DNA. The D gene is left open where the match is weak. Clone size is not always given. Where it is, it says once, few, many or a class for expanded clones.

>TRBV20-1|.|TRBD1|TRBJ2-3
CSPRTGETDTQYF
TGCAGTCCCCGGACAGGGGAGACAGATACGCAGTATTTT
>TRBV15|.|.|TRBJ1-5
CATNPDGPYSNQPQHF
TGTGCCACCAACCCGGACGGCCCTTATAGCAATCAGCCCCAGCATTTT
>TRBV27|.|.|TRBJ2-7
CASSGRETYEQYF
TGTGCCAGCAGCGGACGGGAAACCTACGAGCAGTACTTC
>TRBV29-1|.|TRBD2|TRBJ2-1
CSVRVGSGAYNEQFF
TGCAGCGTTCGGGTTGGTAGCGGGGCCTACAATGAGCAGTTCTTC
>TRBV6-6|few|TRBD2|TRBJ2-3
CASSYPYKLAGGADTQYF
TGTGCCAGCAGTTACCCCTACAAACTAGCGGGAGGGGCAGATACGCAGTATTTT
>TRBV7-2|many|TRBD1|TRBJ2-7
CASSLAGTGAYEQYF
TGTGCCAGCAGTCTAGCCGGGACAGGGGCCTACGAGCAGTACTTC
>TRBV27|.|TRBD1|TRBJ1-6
CASSPGTGRNNSPLHF
TGTGCCAGCAGTCCCGGGACAGGGAGGAATAATTCACCCCTCCACTTT
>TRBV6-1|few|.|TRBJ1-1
CASSVRSYTEAFF
TGTGCCAGCAGTGTACGGTCCTACACTGAAGCTTTCTTT
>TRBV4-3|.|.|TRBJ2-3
CASSQEAHTDTQYF
TGCGCCAGCAGCCAAGAGGCTCACACAGATACGCAGTATTTT
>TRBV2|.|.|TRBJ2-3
CASSESWDTQYF
TGTGCCAGCAGTGAATCGTGGGATACGCAGTATTTT
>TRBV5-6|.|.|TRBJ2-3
CASSARLTQYF
TGTGCCAGCAGCGCCCGGCTTACGCAGTATTTT
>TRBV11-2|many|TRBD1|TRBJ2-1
CASSLGTGVYNEQFF
TGTGCCAGCAGCTTAGGAACAGGGGTGTACAATGAGCAGTTCTTC
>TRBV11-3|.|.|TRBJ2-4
CASSTHRPPAKNIQYF
TGTGCCAGCAGCACCCACAGACCTCCTGCCAAAAACATTCAGTACTTC
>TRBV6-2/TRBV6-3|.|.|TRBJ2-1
CASRSTIETSIHEQFF
TGTGCCAGCAGAAGCACCATAGAAACTAGCATCCATGAGCAGTTCTTC
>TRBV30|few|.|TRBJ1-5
CAWSVLTGEQPQHF
TGTGCCTGGAGTGTACTGACGGGGGAACAGCCCCAGCATTTT
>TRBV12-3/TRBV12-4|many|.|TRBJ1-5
CASSGQILAPQHF
TGTGCCAGCAGCGGACAGATTTTGGCGCCCCAGCATTTT
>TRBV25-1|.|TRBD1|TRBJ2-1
CASVPWGQRYNEQFF
TGTGCCAGCGTACCGTGGGGACAGAGATACAATGAGCAGTTCTTC
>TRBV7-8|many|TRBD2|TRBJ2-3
CASLGDYSGIKTDTQYF
TGTGCCAGCCTTGGGGATTATAGCGGGATAAAAACAGATACGCAGTATTTT
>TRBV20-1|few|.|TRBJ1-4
CSATNFWSGTSNGNEKLFF
TGCAGTGCTACCAACTTTTGGTCGGGGACCTCAAACGGGAATGAAAAACTGTTTTTT
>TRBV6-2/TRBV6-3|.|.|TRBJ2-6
CASSYRGDRRLLKGANVLTF
TGTGCCAGCAGTTACCGGGGCGACAGACGCCTGTTGAAGGGGGCCAACGTCCTGACTTTC
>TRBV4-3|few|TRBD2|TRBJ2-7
CASSQDQTSGSSHEQYF
TGCGCCAGCAGCCAAGATCAGACTAGCGGGAGCAGCCACGAGCAGTACTTC
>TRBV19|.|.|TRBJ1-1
CASSIGSGGAFF
TGTGCCAGTAGTATCGGGTCAGGAGGTGCTTTCTTT
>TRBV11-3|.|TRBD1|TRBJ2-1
CASEGASGEQFF
TGTGCCAGTGAGGGGGCATCCGGTGAGCAGTTCTTC
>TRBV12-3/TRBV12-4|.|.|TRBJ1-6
CASSFSRYNSPLHF
TGTGCCAGCAGTTTTTCCCGCTATAATTCACCCCTCCACTTT
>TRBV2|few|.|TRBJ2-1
CASSEASFGVTYNEQFF
TGTGCCAGCAGTGAAGCAAGCTTCGGAGTAACCTACAATGAGCAGTTCTTC
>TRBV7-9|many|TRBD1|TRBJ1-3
CASSFYTGTGSGNTIYF
TGTGCCAGCAGCTTTTACACCGGGACAGGATCAGGAAACACCATATATTTT
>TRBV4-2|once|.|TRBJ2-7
CASSPEEHGKSYEQYF
TGTGCCAGCAGCCCAGAGGAACACGGGAAATCCTACGAGCAGTACTTC
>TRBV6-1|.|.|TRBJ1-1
CASIRSRNEAFF
TGTGCCAGCATAAGAAGTAGGAATGAAGCTTTCTTT
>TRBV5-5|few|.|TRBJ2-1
CASSIPKDSLNEQFF
TGTGCCAGCAGCATACCTAAGGACTCTCTCAATGAGCAGTTCTTC
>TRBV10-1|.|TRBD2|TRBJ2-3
CASSEGTSGISTDTQYF
TGCGCCAGCAGCGAAGGGACTAGCGGGATTAGCACAGATACGCAGTATTTT
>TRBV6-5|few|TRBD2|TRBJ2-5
CASRLLATGETQYF
TGTGCCAGCAGGCTACTAGCGACGGGGGAGACCCAGTACTTC
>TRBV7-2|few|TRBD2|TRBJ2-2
CASSLVGGGNTGELFF
TGTGCCAGCAGCTTAGTTGGCGGGGGGAACACCGGGGAGCTGTTTTTT